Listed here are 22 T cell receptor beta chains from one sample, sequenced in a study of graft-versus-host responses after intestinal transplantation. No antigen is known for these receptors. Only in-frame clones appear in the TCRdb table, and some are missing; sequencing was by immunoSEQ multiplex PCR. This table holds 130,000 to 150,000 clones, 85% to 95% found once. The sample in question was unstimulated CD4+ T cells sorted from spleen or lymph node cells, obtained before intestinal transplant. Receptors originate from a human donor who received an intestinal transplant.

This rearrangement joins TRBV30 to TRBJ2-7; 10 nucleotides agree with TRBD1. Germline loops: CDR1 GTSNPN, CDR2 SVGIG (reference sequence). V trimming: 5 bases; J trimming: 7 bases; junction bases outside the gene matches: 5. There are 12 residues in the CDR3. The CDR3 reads CAWGTGDREQYF. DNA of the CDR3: TGTGCCTGGGGGACAGGGGATAGGGAGCAGTACTTC.

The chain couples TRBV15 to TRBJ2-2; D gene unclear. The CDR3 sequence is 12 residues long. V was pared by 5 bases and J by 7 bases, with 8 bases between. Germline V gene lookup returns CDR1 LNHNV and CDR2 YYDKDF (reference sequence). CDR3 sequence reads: CATSLPGGELFF. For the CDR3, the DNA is TGTGCCACCAGCCTCCCGGGCGGGGAGCTGTTTTTT.

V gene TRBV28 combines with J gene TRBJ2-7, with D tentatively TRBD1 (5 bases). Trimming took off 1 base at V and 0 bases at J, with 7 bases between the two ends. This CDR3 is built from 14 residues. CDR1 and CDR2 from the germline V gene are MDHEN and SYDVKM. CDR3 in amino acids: CASSLSRASYEQYF. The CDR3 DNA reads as TGTGCCAGCAGTTTATCCAGGGCCTCCTACGAGCAGTACTTC.

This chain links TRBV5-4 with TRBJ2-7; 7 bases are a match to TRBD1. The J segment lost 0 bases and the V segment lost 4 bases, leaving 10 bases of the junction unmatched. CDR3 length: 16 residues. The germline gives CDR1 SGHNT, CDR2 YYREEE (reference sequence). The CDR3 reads CASSGPGQRSSYEQYF. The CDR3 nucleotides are TGTGCCAGCAGCGGTCCGGGACAGCGCTCCTCCTACGAGCAGTACTTC.

CDR3 amino acids: CASNLDSDPGLAAYNEQFF. CDR3 in DNA: TGTGCCAGCAACTTAGACAGTGACCCGGGACTAGCGGCTTACAATGAGCAGTTCTTC. V and J are TRBV27 and TRBJ2-1; 11 nucleotides match TRBD2. Germline V CDR1 and CDR2: MNHEY, SMNVEV (reference sequence). The CDR3 has 19 amino acids. With 7 bases clipped from V and 4 bases from J, the junction kept 18 bases outside the gene matches.

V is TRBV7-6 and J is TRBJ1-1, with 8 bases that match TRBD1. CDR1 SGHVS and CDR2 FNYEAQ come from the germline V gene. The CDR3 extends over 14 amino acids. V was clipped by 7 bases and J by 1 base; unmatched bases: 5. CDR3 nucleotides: TGTGCCAGCACAACCAGGGGGCAGAACACTGAAGCTTTCTTT. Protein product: CASTTRGQNTEAFF.

CDR3 in DNA: TGTGCCAGCTCACCACCGACGGGGACTAGCGGCAACAATGAGCAGTTCTTC. Amino acid sequence: CASSPPTGTSGNNEQFF. The chain links TRBV18 to TRBJ2-1; 11 bases map to TRBD2. Trimming took 0 bases from V and 5 from J; bases not matched to a gene: 6. CDR3 size: 17 residues. Germline values: CDR1 KGHSH, CDR2 LQKENI.

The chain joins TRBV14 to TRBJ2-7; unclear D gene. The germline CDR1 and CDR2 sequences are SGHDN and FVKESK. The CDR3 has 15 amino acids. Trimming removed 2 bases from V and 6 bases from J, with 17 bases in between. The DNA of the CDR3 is TGTGCCAGCAGCCAACTTGCTACCTACTTTAGCGAGCAGTACTTC. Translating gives CASSQLATYFSEQYF.

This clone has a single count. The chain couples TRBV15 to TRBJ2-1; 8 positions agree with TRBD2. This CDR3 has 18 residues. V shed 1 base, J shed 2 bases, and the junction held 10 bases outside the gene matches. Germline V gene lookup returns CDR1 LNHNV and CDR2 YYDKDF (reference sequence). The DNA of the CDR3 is TGTGCCACCAGCAGAGGGGTGGGTAGCGGGACCGCCTACAATGAGCAGTTCTTC. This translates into CATSRGVGSGTAYNEQFF.

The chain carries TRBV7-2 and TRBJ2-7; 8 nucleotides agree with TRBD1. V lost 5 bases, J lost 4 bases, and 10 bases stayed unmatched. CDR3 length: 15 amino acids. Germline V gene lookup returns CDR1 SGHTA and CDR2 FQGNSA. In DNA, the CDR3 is TGTGCCAGCAGCCCCCGGACAGGGATACCGTACGAGCAGTACTTC. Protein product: CASSPRTGIPYEQYF.

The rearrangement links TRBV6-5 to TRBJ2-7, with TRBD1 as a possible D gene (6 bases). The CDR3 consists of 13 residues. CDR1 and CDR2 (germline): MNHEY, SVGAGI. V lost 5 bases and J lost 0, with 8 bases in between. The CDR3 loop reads CASSRTDSYEQYF. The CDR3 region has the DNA TGTGCCAGCAGTCGGACAGACTCCTACGAGCAGTACTTC.

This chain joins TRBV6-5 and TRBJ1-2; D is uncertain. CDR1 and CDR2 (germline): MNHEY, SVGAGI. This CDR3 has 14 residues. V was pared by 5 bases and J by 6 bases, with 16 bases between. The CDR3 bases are TGTGCCAGCAGTCCCCCGGAGGGAGGAGATGGCTACACCTTC. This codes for CASSPPEGGDGYTF.

CDR3 in amino acids: CASSARPSPNTEAFF. The CDR3 nucleotides read TGTGCCAGCAGCGCCCGTCCGAGCCCGAACACTGAAGCTTTCTTT. The V and J genes are TRBV7-3 and TRBJ1-1; D gene unclear. CDR3 length equals 15 residues. Germline V gene lookup returns CDR1 SGHTA and CDR2 FQGTGA. The V end was cut by 5 bases, the J end by 1 base, with 14 bases between.

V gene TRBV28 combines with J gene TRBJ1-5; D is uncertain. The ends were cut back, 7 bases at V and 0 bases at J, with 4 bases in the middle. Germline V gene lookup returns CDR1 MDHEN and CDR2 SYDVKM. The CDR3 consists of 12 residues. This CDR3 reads CASKVSNQPQHF. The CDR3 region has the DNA TGTGCCAGCAAGGTTAGCAATCAGCCCCAGCATTTT.

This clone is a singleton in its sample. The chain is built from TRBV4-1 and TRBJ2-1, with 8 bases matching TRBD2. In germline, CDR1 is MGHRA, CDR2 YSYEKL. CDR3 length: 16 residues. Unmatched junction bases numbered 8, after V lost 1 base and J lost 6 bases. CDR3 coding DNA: TGCGCCAGCAGCCAAGGTTGGCTAGCGGGCTCCAATGAGCAGTTCTTC. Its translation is CASSQGWLAGSNEQFF.

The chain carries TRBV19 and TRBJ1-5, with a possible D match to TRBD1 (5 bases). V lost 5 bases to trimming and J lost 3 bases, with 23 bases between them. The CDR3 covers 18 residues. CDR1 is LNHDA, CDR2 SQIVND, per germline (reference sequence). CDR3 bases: TGTGCCAGTAGTGCACTCCTTAGCAGGGCCAATAACAATCAGCCCCAGCATTTT. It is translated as CASSALLSRANNNQPQHF. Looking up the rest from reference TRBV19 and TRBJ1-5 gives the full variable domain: DGGITQSPKYLFRKEGQNVTLSCEQNLNHDAMYWYRQDPGQGLRLIYYSQIVNDFQKGDIAEGYSVSREKKESFPLTVTSAQKNPTAFYLCASSALLSRANNNQPQHFGDGTRLSIL.

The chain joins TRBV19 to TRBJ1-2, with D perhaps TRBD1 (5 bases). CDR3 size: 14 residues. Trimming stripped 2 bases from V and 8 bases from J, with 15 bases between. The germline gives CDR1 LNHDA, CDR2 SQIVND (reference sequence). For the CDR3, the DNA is TGTGCCAGTAGTATAAGTTGGGACGTCGGCGGCTACACCTTC. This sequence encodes CASSISWDVGGYTF.

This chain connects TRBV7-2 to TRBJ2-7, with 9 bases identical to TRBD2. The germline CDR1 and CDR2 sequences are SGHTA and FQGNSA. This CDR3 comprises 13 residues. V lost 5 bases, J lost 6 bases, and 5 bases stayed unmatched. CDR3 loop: CASSEGLAIEQYF. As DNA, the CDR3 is TGTGCCAGCAGCGAGGGACTAGCCATCGAGCAGTACTTC.

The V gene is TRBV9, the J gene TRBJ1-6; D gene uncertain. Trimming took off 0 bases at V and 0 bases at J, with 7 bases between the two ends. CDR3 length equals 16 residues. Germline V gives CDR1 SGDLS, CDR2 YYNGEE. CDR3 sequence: CASSVVGSSYNSPLHF. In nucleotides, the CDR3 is TGTGCCAGCAGCGTAGTAGGGAGCTCCTATAATTCACCCCTCCACTTT. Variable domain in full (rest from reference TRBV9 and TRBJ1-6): DSGVTQTPKHLITATGQRVTLRCSPRSGDLSVYWYQQSLDQGLQFLIQYYNGEERAKGNILERFSAQQFPDLHSELNLSSLELGDSALYFCASSVVGSSYNSPLHFGNGTRLTVT.

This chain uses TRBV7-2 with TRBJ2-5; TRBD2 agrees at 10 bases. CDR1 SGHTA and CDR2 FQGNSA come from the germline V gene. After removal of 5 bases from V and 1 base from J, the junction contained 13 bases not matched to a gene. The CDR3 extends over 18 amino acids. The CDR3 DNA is TGTGCCAGCAGCCAACTAGCGGGGAGCCTAAGGGCCCAAGAGACCCAGTACTTC. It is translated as CASSQLAGSLRAQETQYF. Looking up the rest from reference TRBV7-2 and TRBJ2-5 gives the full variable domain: GAGVSQSPSNKVTEKGKDVELRCDPISGHTALYWYRQSLGQGLEFLIYFQGNSAPDKSGLPSDRFSAERTGGSVSTLTIQRTQQEDSAVYLCASSQLAGSLRAQETQYFGPGTRLLVL.

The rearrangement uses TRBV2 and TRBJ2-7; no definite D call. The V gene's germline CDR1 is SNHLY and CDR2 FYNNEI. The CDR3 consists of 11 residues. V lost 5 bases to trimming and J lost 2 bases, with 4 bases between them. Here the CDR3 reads CASSITYEQYF. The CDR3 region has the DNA TGTGCCAGCAGTATTACCTACGAGCAGTACTTC.

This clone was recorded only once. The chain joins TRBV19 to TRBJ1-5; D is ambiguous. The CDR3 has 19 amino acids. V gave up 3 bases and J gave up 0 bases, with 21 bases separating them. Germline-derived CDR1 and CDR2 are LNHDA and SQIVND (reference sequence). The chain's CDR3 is CASSIFEGWRENSNQPQHF. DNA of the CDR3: TGTGCCAGTAGTATTTTTGAGGGATGGAGGGAGAATAGCAATCAGCCCCAGCATTTT.